The clone carrying this T cell receptor beta chain occurred once. Antigen unknown. Blood sampling was done at baseline, cycle 4 day 1, and cycle 7 day 1. The germline gives CDR1 SGHRS, CDR2 YFSETQ. This CDR3 spans 15 amino acids. Germline trimming cut 4 bases from V and 4 bases from J; bases unmatched to any gene: 8. This table comes from immunoSEQ multiplex PCR, and its TCRdb copy is limited to in-frame clones, with some not included. The table shows tens of thousands of clones, with 70% to 90% occurring only once. The data originate from a study of OX40 agonist ivuxolimab in advanced cancers. Study findings and constraints: Clonal expansion was seen in CD4+ and CD8+ blood T cells by week 6 at 0.1 to 3.0 mg/kg.

The chain combines TRBV5-1 with TRBJ1-5; 7 bases match TRBD1. The TCR comes from an adult with an advanced solid tumor such as melanoma, head and neck, liver or kidney cancer. The source material was CD4+ or CD8+ T cells sorted from blood, sampled in a trial of the OX40 agonist ivuxolimab. The CDR3 DNA reads as TGCGCCAGCAGCCTCGGGACAGCCCTAAATCAGCCCCAGCATTTT. Translated, it gives CASSLGTALNQPQHF.